What follows are 8 T cell receptor beta chains derived from one specimen sequenced in a study of T cells after yellow fever vaccination. TCRdb analysed the 5' RACE reads with MiXCR anew, one entry per CDR3 protein. The profile covers 150,000 to 200,000 distinct CDR3 sequences, with around 9.3% appearing a single time and about a third taken by the ten largest. The sequencing used CD8+ T cells sorted from PBMCs, collected 45 days after the yellow fever booster vaccination. The source is a man younger than 35 who received the YFV17D yellow fever vaccine.

This clonotype was recorded at least ten times. This rearrangement joins TRBV5-1 to TRBJ2-7; tentatively, D is TRBD1 (6 bases). The V and J ends lost 4 bases and 3 bases respectively, with 17 bases between them. The germline CDR1 and CDR2 sequences are SGHRS and YFSETQ. The CDR3 has 15 residues. This chain's CDR3 is CASSQTGLGGYEQYF. CDR3 bases: TGCGCCAGCAGCCAGACAGGTCTTGGGGGCTACGAGCAGTACTTC.

This clonotype was recorded a few times. The chain combines TRBV7-9 with TRBJ1-1, with TRBD1 as a possible D gene (5 bases). Germline CDR1 reads SEHNR; CDR2 reads FQNEAQ (reference sequence). This CDR3 has 15 amino acids. Trimming took off 4 bases at V and 0 bases at J, with 12 bases between the two ends. Here the CDR3 reads CASSSRQNMNTEAFF. In nucleotides, the CDR3 is TGTGCCAGCAGCTCCCGACAGAACATGAACACTGAAGCTTTCTTT.

Ten or more counts support this clonotype. V and J are TRBV6-2 or TRBV6-3 and TRBJ2-1; unclear D gene. The CDR3 runs 10 residues. V was clipped by 8 bases and J by 6 bases, with 5 bases between them. In germline, CDR1 is MNHEY, CDR2 SVGEGT. The CDR3 spells CASGINEQFF. The CDR3 DNA reads TGTGCCAGCGGCATCAATGAGCAGTTCTTC.

V gene TRBV7-6 combines with J gene TRBJ2-5; 11 positions match TRBD2. CDR1 SGHVS and CDR2 FNYEAQ come from the germline V gene. The V segment lost 2 bases and the J segment 1 base; nucleotides outside the gene matches: 9. This CDR3 is 18 amino acids long. The CDR3 here is CASSLTLTSGGFQETQYF. CDR3 DNA sequence: TGTGCCAGCAGCTTAACCCTTACTAGCGGGGGATTCCAAGAGACCCAGTACTTC.

This clonotype appeared many times. V is TRBV6-5 and J is TRBJ2-1; TRBD1 is a possible D gene (7 bases). Germline values: CDR1 MNHEY, CDR2 SVGAGI. V was shortened by 6 bases and J by 7 bases, with 16 bases between the two germline ends. The CDR3 extends over 14 amino acids. The CDR3, as DNA: TGTGCCAGCAGCCGAAGGGACAGCGGGAATGAGCAGTTCTTC. Its translation: CASSRRDSGNEQFF.

This clonotype was counted between two and nine times. CDR3 protein: CASSWGQYEQYV. CDR3 nucleotides: TGTGCCAGCAGTTGGGGCCAGTACGAGCAGTACGTC. This rearrangement joins TRBV6-2 or TRBV6-3 to TRBJ2-7; TRBD1 might be the D (5 bases). The germline V and J ends were trimmed by 4 bases and 4 bases, with 8 bases remaining between them. CDR3 length: 12 residues. The germline V gene encodes CDR1 MNHEY and CDR2 SVGEGT.

The sample holds a few counts of this clonotype. The J gene is TRBJ2-7, the V gene TRBV5-1; D possibly matches TRBD1 or TRBD2 (5 bases each). Germline loops: CDR1 SGHRS, CDR2 YFSETQ. This CDR3 contains 16 residues. The ends were cut back, 2 bases at V and 2 bases at J, with 17 bases in the middle. CDR3: CASSLQAPGSTYEQYF. DNA for the CDR3: TGCGCCAGCAGCTTACAGGCGCCGGGGTCTACCTACGAGCAGTACTTC.

This clonotype was detected a few times. An end of the junction does not agree with germline; a read error may underlie this. The V and J genes are TRBV6-2 or TRBV6-3 and TRBJ1-4; no clear D. The CDR3 is 13 residues long. CDR1 is MNHEY and CDR2 is SVGEGT in the germline V gene. CDR3 coding DNA: TGTGCCAGCAGTTTGTGGACTATTGAAAAACTGTTTTTT. It specifies CASSLWTIEKLFF.